The rows below give T cell receptor beta chains drawn from one sample of a study of spatial heterogeneity in lung cancer. TCRdb ran MiXCR on the 5' RACE reads and lists one entry per CDR3 protein. Of about 27,000 distinct CDR3 sequences in the sample, 7.1% were seen once. Specimen: lung tumor tissue, collected at surgery. Source of these receptors: a male donor with early-stage non-small cell lung cancer. CDR3s include the opening cysteine and the closing phenylalanine or tryptophan.

V gene: TRBV18
J gene: TRBJ2-7
CDR3 protein: CASSPDRGIGSEQYF

V gene: TRBV6-5
J gene: TRBJ2-2
CDR3 protein: CASRQARAGELFF

V gene: TRBV7-6
J gene: TRBJ2-3
CDR3 protein: CASSLLAGGTDTQYF

V gene: TRBV28
J gene: TRBJ2-5
CDR3 protein: CASSTRTFYLGTQYF

V gene: TRBV9
J gene: TRBJ2-2
CDR3 protein: CASSVEPGNTGELFF

V gene: TRBV5-6
J gene: TRBJ2-7
CDR3 protein: CASSALLRGGGYEQYF

V gene: TRBV4-2
J gene: TRBJ2-1
CDR3 protein: CASSQDPAGGPEGIFDEQFF

V gene: TRBV7-2
J gene: TRBJ1-6
CDR3 protein: CASSLEAGYSPLHF

V gene: TRBV6-5
J gene: TRBJ1-5
CDR3 protein: CASSPYTGGGQPQHF

V gene: TRBV14
J gene: TRBJ2-7
CDR3 protein: CASSRAGGWYEQYF

V gene: TRBV15
J gene: TRBJ2-2
CDR3 protein: CATGARSTGELFF

V gene: TRBV7-2
J gene: TRBJ1-4
CDR3 protein: CASSLGRAFEKLFF

V gene: TRBV28
J gene: TRBJ2-2
CDR3 protein: CASSRRGNTGELFF

V gene: TRBV27
J gene: TRBJ1-1
CDR3 protein: CASSLGVDTEAFF

V gene: TRBV7-2
J gene: TRBJ1-3
CDR3 protein: CASSSVGSGLSGNTIYF

V gene: TRBV5-6
J gene: TRBJ2-5
CDR3 protein: CASSLVRSGAQYF

V gene: TRBV28
J gene: TRBJ2-7
CDR3 protein: CASSTTGQGFSYEQYF

V gene: TRBV2
J gene: TRBJ2-1
CDR3 protein: CASSEGRGSPIYNEQFF

V gene: TRBV11-2
J gene: TRBJ2-1
CDR3 protein: CASSLLPAGARYNEQFF

V gene: TRBV10-3
J gene: TRBJ2-5
CDR3 protein: CAISDWENSGGKETQYF

V gene: TRBV12-3/TRBV12-4
J gene: TRBJ1-2
CDR3 protein: CASSSQVYYGYTF

V gene: TRBV6-5
J gene: TRBJ1-2
CDR3 protein: CASSYDGQRGYTF

V gene: TRBV28
J gene: TRBJ2-1
CDR3 protein: CASRKRGAPSYNEQFF

V gene: TRBV5-1
J gene: TRBJ2-5
CDR3 protein: CASSLVETQYF

V gene: TRBV6-2/TRBV6-3
J gene: TRBJ2-3
CDR3 protein: CASSYSSQSTDTQYF

V gene: TRBV7-9
J gene: TRBJ1-5
CDR3 protein: CASSSDRGWQPQHF

V gene: TRBV7-2
J gene: TRBJ2-1
CDR3 protein: CASSLESSYNEQFF

V gene: TRBV13
J gene: TRBJ2-5
CDR3 protein: CASSGPLGVQETQYF

V gene: TRBV7-2
J gene: TRBJ2-2
CDR3 protein: CASSLIGTTGELFF

V gene: TRBV7-2
J gene: TRBJ1-1
CDR3 protein: CASSIGVFAEAFF

V gene: TRBV5-1
J gene: TRBJ1-1
CDR3 protein: CASSFQGGTEAFF

V gene: TRBV29-1
J gene: TRBJ2-7
CDR3 protein: CSVARRGVTYEQYF

V gene: TRBV10-3
J gene: TRBJ2-7
CDR3 protein: CAIRGSNSYEQYF

V gene: TRBV20-1
J gene: TRBJ1-1
CDR3 protein: CSARESRGRTEAFF

V gene: TRBV27
J gene: TRBJ2-5
CDR3 protein: CASSPGTGETQYF

V gene: TRBV10-3
J gene: TRBJ2-7
CDR3 protein: CAISTPRGEQYF

V gene: TRBV20-1
J gene: TRBJ2-7
CDR3 protein: CSGLRVNEQYF

V gene: TRBV29-1
J gene: TRBJ1-2
CDR3 protein: CSVVREYGGGYTF

V gene: TRBV12-3/TRBV12-4
J gene: TRBJ2-7
CDR3 protein: CASSFSGSYEQYF

V gene: TRBV7-2
J gene: TRBJ2-3
CDR3 protein: CASSLEGMDTQYF

V gene: TRBV28
J gene: TRBJ1-2
CDR3 protein: CASSETSYGYTF

V gene: TRBV4-1
J gene: TRBJ1-4
CDR3 protein: CASSPTELVREKLFF

V gene: TRBV2
J gene: TRBJ2-3
CDR3 protein: CASKVELHTDTQYF

V gene: TRBV28
J gene: TRBJ1-5
CDR3 protein: CASRLGTGANQPQHF

V gene: TRBV20-1
J gene: TRBJ1-4
CDR3 protein: CSVKEGANEKLFF